This T cell receptor (beta chain) was profiled in a study of T cells expressing NK-cell markers. As for the study in general: Sorted CD3+CD56-NKG2C+, CD3+CD56+NKG2C+ and CD3+CD56+NKG2C- T cells supplied the TCR beta repertoires. The authors sequenced eight donors, of whom seven were HCMV-seropositive and one was seronegative.

Comment on this clonotype: What it recognizes is unknown.

Study conclusions and caveats: About 1.0-7.0% of CD8+ T cells in several donors belonged to dominant NKG2C+ clonotypes. It was still unclear whether expanded NKG2C+ T cell clones were HCMV specific.

TCRdb reworked the 5' RACE reads into one entry per CDR3 protein, no DNA. The sample data list more than 400,000 distinct CDR3 sequences. Germline assignment: CDR1 DFQATT and CDR2 SNEGSKA (reference sequence). The CDR3 contains 13 residues. The chain combines TRBV20-1 with TRBJ1-1; without DNA, the TCRdb call of TRBD1 cannot be checked. The sequencing input was blood T cells: a sorted CD56 or NKG2C T cell subset, CD4+ or CD8+ T cells, or bulk PBMC T cells (not recorded which). This clonotype was obtained from a woman between 18 and 70 years old in good health. The CDR3 is CSLTGYEDTEAFF.